These 23 T cell receptor beta chains originate from one sample sequenced in a study of cytomegalovirus exposure and HLA in healthy donors. The PCR used 60 Vbeta and 13 Jbeta primers. Method: immunoSEQ multiplex PCR; TCRdb's copy keeps in-frame clones and lacks some. The table includes 120,000 to 150,000 clones, approximately 83% detected once. Source material: PBMCs. These receptors came from a male donor in good health and CMV-seronegative.

The chain employs TRBV27 and TRBJ2-5; the D gene is possibly TRBD1 (6 bases). The CDR3 consists of 13 residues. From germline, CDR1 is MNHEY and CDR2 SMNVEV (reference sequence). V lost 4 bases, J lost 2 bases, and 8 bases lay in between. The chain's CDR3 is CASSSRGQETQYF. The CDR3 bases are TGTGCCAGCAGTTCCAGGGGTCAAGAGACCCAGTACTTC.

The count of this clone is one. The chain carries TRBV4-2 and TRBJ2-7; D might be TRBD2 (6 bases). This CDR3 region has 13 residues. Trimming removed 5 bases at V and 1 base at J, with 9 bases between. CDR1 LGHNA and CDR2 YNFKEQ come from the germline V gene. For the CDR3, the DNA is TGTGCCAGCAGCTTAGCGGAATCCTACGAGCAGTACTTC. Residues: CASSLAESYEQYF.

The V and J genes are TRBV5-1 and TRBJ2-2, with 11 bases matching TRBD2. The V gene end was trimmed by 4 bases and the J gene end by 2 bases; junction bases not matched to a gene: 7. Germline-derived CDR1 and CDR2 are SGHRS and YFSETQ. The CDR3 sequence is 17 residues long. The CDR3 DNA reads TGCGCCAGCAGCGGAGGGACTAGCGGACTCAACACCGGGGAGCTGTTTTTT. It codes for CASSGGTSGLNTGELFF.

This clone was recorded only once. J is TRBJ2-5 and V is TRBV7-9; D call uncertain. The DNA end is a closer match to TRBJ2-7, so the J assignment may be wrong. The CDR3 runs to 12 residues. Germline CDR1 is SEHNR and CDR2 is FQNEAQ (reference sequence). The CDR3 DNA sequence: TGTGCCAGCAGCTTTGGGGACTACGAGCAGTACTTC. Its protein is CASSFGDYEQYF.

V gene TRBV19 combines with J gene TRBJ1-3, with D unresolved. The germline V gene has CDR1 LNHDA and CDR2 SQIVND (reference sequence). The CDR3 loop spans 14 amino acids. The V gene lost 0 bases and the J gene lost 2 bases, with 5 bases spanning the gap. CDR3: CASSIDGPGNTIYF. CDR3 bases: TGTGCCAGTAGTATAGATGGGCCTGGAAACACCATATATTTT.

The CDR3 protein is CSVNGQGGEGYTF. In nucleotides, the CDR3 is TGCAGCGTTAACGGACAGGGAGGAGAAGGCTACACCTTC. The rearrangement joins TRBV29-1 to TRBJ1-2, with TRBD1 matching over 8 bases. With V trimmed by 5 bases and J by 8 bases, 10 bases remained unmatched. Looked up from germline, CDR1 is SQVTM and CDR2 is ANQGSEA. The CDR3 is 13 amino acids.

Here the CDR3 DNA reads TGTGCCAGCAGCCCGGTGACAGATACGCAGTATTTT. Protein product: CASSPVTDTQYF. The rearrangement links TRBV7-9 to TRBJ2-3; D unclear. Trimming took 5 bases from V and 3 from J, leaving 6 bases between them. The CDR3 runs 12 residues. Germline CDR1 SEHNR, CDR2 FQNEAQ (reference sequence).

This chain links TRBV6-5 with TRBJ1-5, with TRBD1 matching over 8 bases. The V segment lost 6 bases and the J segment 5 bases; nucleotides outside the gene matches: 3. Germline V gene sequence: CDR1 MNHEY, CDR2 SVGAGI. The CDR3 is 13 amino acids. The CDR3 protein is CASRRDRHQPQHF. DNA of the CDR3: TGTGCCAGCAGACGGGACAGGCATCAGCCCCAGCATTTT.

The J gene is TRBJ2-7, the V gene TRBV29-1; possible D gene TRBD2, 6 bases. The CDR3 spans 13 residues. Germline V gene data show CDR1 as SQVTM and CDR2 as ANQGSEA. Trimming stripped 6 bases from V and 8 bases from J, with 20 bases between. The CDR3 nucleotides are TGCAGCGTACGTCCGGGAGAAGGTGGGAAGCAGTACTTC. Residues: CSVRPGEGGKQYF.

This clone was observed once. The V gene is TRBV18, the J gene TRBJ2-1; D is unclear. Germline V lookup: CDR1 KGHSH, CDR2 LQKENI. The CDR3 sequence is 14 residues long. V was cut by 3 bases and J by 6 bases, with 12 bases left in between. The CDR3 bases are TGTGCCAGCTCACCGGCGACGGGTTTCAATGAGCAGTTCTTC. Translated, it gives CASSPATGFNEQFF.

The gene calls are TRBV27 and TRBJ2-7; TRBD2 matches at 8 bases. CDR1 and CDR2 (germline): MNHEY, SMNVEV (reference sequence). CDR3 size: 17 residues. V gave up 8 bases and J gave up 5 bases; unmatched junction bases: 20. In DNA form, the CDR3 reads TGTGCCAGCGGGCGGGTAGCGGGACTCCCTGATCTCCACGAGCAGTACTTC. It translates to CASGRVAGLPDLHEQYF.

The chain is built from TRBV7-2 and TRBJ2-1; 7 nucleotides line up with TRBD2. With V trimmed by 3 bases and J by 10 bases, 24 bases remained unmatched. This CDR3 is 19 amino acids long. Per germline, CDR1 SGHTA and CDR2 FQGNSA. CDR3 nucleotides: TGTGCCAGCAGCTTTAGGTCGTCGCAGTACTGGCGGGAGATAGGGGAGCAGTTCTTC. Translating gives CASSFRSSQYWREIGEQFF. The full variable domain, with the rest looked up from reference TRBV7-2 and TRBJ2-1, is GAGVSQSPSNKVTEKGKDVELRCDPISGHTALYWYRQSLGQGLEFLIYFQGNSAPDKSGLPSDRFSAERTGGSVSTLTIQRTQQEDSAVYLCASSFRSSQYWREIGEQFFGPGTRLTVL.

The J gene is TRBJ1-5, the V gene TRBV11-2; a weak D match, TRBD1 (5 bases). V dropped 2 bases and J dropped 6 bases, with 8 bases sitting between them. The V gene's germline CDR1 is SGHAT and CDR2 FQNNGV. The CDR3 loop spans 13 amino acids. CDR3 bases: TGTGCCAGCAGCTTACAGGGATCTCAGCCCCAGCATTTT. This sequence encodes CASSLQGSQPQHF.

V and J are TRBV19 and TRBJ2-7; TRBD1 matches at 10 bases. The germline V gene encodes CDR1 LNHDA and CDR2 SQIVND (reference sequence). This CDR3 spans 15 amino acids. After removal of 5 bases from V and 3 bases from J, the junction contained 7 bases not matched to a gene. This chain's CDR3 is CASSYSTGGYYEQYF. CDR3 sequence (DNA): TGTGCCAGTAGTTACTCGACAGGGGGCTACTACGAGCAGTACTTC.

With respect to this clone: A read error may account for a junction end that differs from germline. V is TRBV28 and J is TRBJ1-5; unclear D gene. The CDR3 extends over 12 amino acids. CDR1 is MDHEN and CDR2 is SYDVKM in the germline V gene. CDR3 sequence: CASSLEYDKQNF. In nucleotides, the CDR3 is TGTGCCAGCAGTTTGGAATATGATAAACAGAATTTT.

The genes are TRBV27 and TRBJ2-7; TRBD1 aligns across 9 bases. V shed 4 bases and J 4 bases; nucleotides not matched to a gene: 8. The CDR3 sequence is 15 residues long. The germline V gene encodes CDR1 MNHEY and CDR2 SMNVEV (reference sequence). The CDR3 DNA sequence: TGTGCCAGCAGTTCCACCGGGACAGGGATATACGAGCAGTACTTC. Translated: CASSSTGTGIYEQYF.

This clone was seen a handful of times. The chain couples TRBV6-4 to TRBJ2-3; 10 positions agree with TRBD1. This CDR3 has 15 residues. Germline V gene data show CDR1 as MRHNA and CDR2 as SNTAGT. After removal of 6 bases from V and 4 bases from J, the junction contained 7 bases not matched to a gene. The CDR3 DNA reads TGTGCCAGCAGACCCGGGACAGGGGACCCAGATACGCAGTATTTT. Residues: CASRPGTGDPDTQYF.

A note on this clone: The same CDR3 can be traced to other DNA sequences in this sample. The J gene is TRBJ2-7, the V gene TRBV18, with D possibly TRBD1 on 5 matching bases. There are 13 residues in the CDR3. Trimming stripped 3 bases from V and 5 bases from J, with 11 bases between. Germline assignment: CDR1 KGHSH and CDR2 LQKENI. CDR3 sequence reads: CASSPPGFDEQYF. Here the CDR3 DNA reads TGTGCCAGCTCACCTCCAGGGTTCGACGAGCAGTACTTC.

V is TRBV18 and J is TRBJ2-1; 9 bases match TRBD2. Per germline, CDR1 KGHSH and CDR2 LQKENI. Losses at the gene ends were 3 bases for V and 8 bases for J; bases not matched to a gene: 8. The CDR3 is 15 residues long. Written as DNA, the CDR3 is TGTGCCAGCTCACCGCCAAGGACTAGCGCCGATGAGCAGTTCTTC. It is translated as CASSPPRTSADEQFF.

The chain carries TRBV6-5 and TRBJ2-5; D remains unclear. The ends were cut back, 11 bases at V and 7 bases at J, with 20 bases in the middle. From germline, CDR1 is MNHEY and CDR2 SVGAGI. The CDR3 length is 13 residues. CDR3 sequence (DNA): TGTGCCTCCTTTTCTCGGTACGCTGGGACCCAGTACTTC. Its translation: CASFSRYAGTQYF.

The CDR3 coding sequence is TGTGCCGTATCGACAGCCACTAATGAAAAACTGTTTTTT. It specifies CAVSTATNEKLFF. V gene TRBV30 combines with J gene TRBJ1-4; the D gene is possibly TRBD1 (5 bases). The CDR3 totals 13 residues. Trimming left V 8 bases short and J 2 bases short, with 12 bases between. Germline CDR1 and CDR2: GTSNPN and SVGIG (reference sequence).

The V gene is TRBV5-4, the J gene TRBJ2-5; D perhaps matches TRBD2 (6 bases). Per germline, CDR1 SGHNT and CDR2 YYREEE (reference sequence). The CDR3 extends over 14 amino acids. V was shortened by 4 bases and J by 1 base, with 11 bases between the two germline ends. CDR3 DNA sequence: TGTGCCAGCAGCCCCGGGACTGGCCAAGAGACCCAGTACTTC. It yields the protein CASSPGTGQETQYF. Drawing the rest from reference TRBV5-4 and TRBJ2-5, the complete variable domain is ETGVTQSPTHLIKTRGQQVTLRCSSQSGHNTVSWYQQALGQGPQFIFQYYREEENGRGNFPPRFSGLQFPNYSSELNVNALELDDSALYLCASSPGTGQETQYFGPGTRLLVL.

V usage is TRBV6-6 and J usage is TRBJ1-2; 8 bases map to TRBD1. The CDR3 spans 16 residues. Germline V gene lookup returns CDR1 MNHNY and CDR2 SVGAGI (reference sequence). V shed 6 bases, J shed 0 bases, and the junction held 9 bases outside the gene matches. The CDR3 DNA is TGTGCCAGCAGAGATCCGGGACAGGCCTCTAACTATGGCTACACCTTC. Translating gives CASRDPGQASNYGYTF.